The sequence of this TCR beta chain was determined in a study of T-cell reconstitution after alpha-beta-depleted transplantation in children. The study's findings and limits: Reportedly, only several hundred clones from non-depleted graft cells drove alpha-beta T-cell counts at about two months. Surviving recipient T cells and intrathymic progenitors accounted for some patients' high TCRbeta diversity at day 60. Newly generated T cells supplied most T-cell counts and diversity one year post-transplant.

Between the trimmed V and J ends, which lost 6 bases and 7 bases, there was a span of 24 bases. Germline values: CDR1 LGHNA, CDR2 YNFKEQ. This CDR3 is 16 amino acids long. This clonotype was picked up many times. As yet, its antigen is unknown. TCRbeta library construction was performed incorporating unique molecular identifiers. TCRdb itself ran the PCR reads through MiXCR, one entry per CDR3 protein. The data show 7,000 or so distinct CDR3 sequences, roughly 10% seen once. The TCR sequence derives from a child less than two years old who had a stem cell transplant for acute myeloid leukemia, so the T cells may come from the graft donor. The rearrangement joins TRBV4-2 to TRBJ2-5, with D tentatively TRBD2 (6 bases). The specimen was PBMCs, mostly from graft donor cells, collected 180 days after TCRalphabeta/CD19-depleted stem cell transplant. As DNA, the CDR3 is TGTGCCAGCAGAGCCCACGCGACTAGTCCGATGGGGACCCAGTACTTC. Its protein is CASRAHATSPMGTQYF.